A selection of T cell receptor beta chains follows, all from one sample in a study of T cells in Graves' hyperthyroidism and ophthalmopathy. TCRdb analysed the multiplex PCR reads with MiXCR anew, one entry per CDR3 protein. Of about 460,000 distinct CDR3 sequences listed, about 22% were seen once; the top ten hold 45% to 50%. Input material: blood. The receptor set was obtained from a woman aged 70-85 years with Graves' ophthalmopathy. Each CDR3 is given with its conserved first and last residue. A D gene is named only where the DNA matches it firmly. Size tells how often a clone was seen (once, few, many) or the class of an expanded clone, and some rows leave it out.

D	J	size	V	DNA	CDR3
TRBD2	TRBJ2-7	few	TRBV12-3/TRBV12-4	TGTGCCAGCAGCCTTAATAGCGGGGGGCTTCGAGACGAGCAGTACTTC	CASSLNSGGLRDEQYF
TRBD2	TRBJ2-5	few	TRBV10-3	TGTGCCATCAGTGGACTAGCGCAAGAGACCCAGTACTTC	CAISGLAQETQYF
.	TRBJ2-7	.	TRBV3-1	TGTGCCAGCAGCAAAGGGACACATTACTCCTACGAGCAGTACTTC	CASSKGTHYSYEQYF
.	TRBJ2-1	.	TRBV5-1	TGCGCCAGTCGAGAGGCGCAAGTCTCCTACAATGAGCAGTTCTTC	CASREAQVSYNEQFF
TRBD1	TRBJ1-5	many	TRBV20-1	TGCAGTGCTAGAGATTCAGGGGGCGGGAATCAGCCCCAGCATTTT	CSARDSGGGNQPQHF
.	TRBJ1-1	.	TRBV3-1	TGTGCCAGCAGCCAAGATACAGTTCCGAACACTGAAGCTTTCTTT	CASSQDTVPNTEAFF
.	TRBJ1-3	.	TRBV15	TGTGCCACCAGCAGAGAAGGGTTGTCTGGAAACACCATATATTTT	CATSREGLSGNTIYF
.	TRBJ2-5	.	TRBV19	TGTGCCAGTAGTATCGCGGGCGACCAAGAGACCCAGTACTTC	CASSIAGDQETQYF
.	TRBJ2-3	few	TRBV12-3/TRBV12-4	TGTGCCAGCAGTTTCTTAGGGCTCCCCAGCACAGATACGCAGTATTTT	CASSFLGLPSTDTQYF
TRBD2	TRBJ2-5	.	TRBV7-9	TGTGCCAGCAGACGAGGACTAGCGGGAGGTGAGACCCAGTACTTC	CASRRGLAGGETQYF
.	TRBJ1-2	many	TRBV30	TGTGCCTGGAAACCAACCGCCCACTATGGCTACACCTTC	CAWKPTAHYGYTF
TRBD2	TRBJ2-1	few	TRBV28	TGTGCCAGCAGTTTAGAAGCGGGAGGGCCCGATGAGCAGTTCTTC	CASSLEAGGPDEQFF
.	TRBJ2-3	.	TRBV7-9	TGTGCCAGCAGTTACGCCATGGGGGGCACAGATACGCAGTATTTT	CASSYAMGGTDTQYF
TRBD1	TRBJ2-1	.	TRBV7-9	TGTGCCAGCAGCAGATGGACAGGGGGCTCCTACAATGAGCAGTTCTTC	CASSRWTGGSYNEQFF
.	TRBJ1-6	.	TRBV5-5	TGTGCCAGCAGCTTGGAGTTTGAGGTTGAAAGCTCACCCCTCCACTTT	CASSLEFEVESSPLHF
.	TRBJ1-1	.	TRBV12-3/TRBV12-4	TGTGCCAGCAGTTTGCATGGAGAAGCTTTCTTT	CASSLHGEAFF
.	TRBJ1-1	many	TRBV20-1	TGCAGTGCTAGAGATCTACGGGGGAGGGCGAACACTGAAGCTTTCTTT	CSARDLRGRANTEAFF
.	TRBJ2-5	many	TRBV2	TGTGCCAGCAGTGAACGGGTCCGTCGCCAAGAGACCCAGTACTTC	CASSERVRRQETQYF
.	TRBJ2-5	few	TRBV28	TGTGCCAGCAGTTTAACCGGGGGTAAGGATAAGAGAGAGACCCAGTACTTC	CASSLTGGKDKRETQYF
.	TRBJ2-1	few	TRBV6-1	TGTGCCAGCAGTAGTTCAGGCGCCGGGCGAGGTGGAGAGCAGTTCTTC	CASSSSGAGRGGEQFF
TRBD2	TRBJ2-7	many	TRBV5-6	TGTGCCAGCAGCTTACTAGCGGGAGGTATCGAGCAGTACTTC	CASSLLAGGIEQYF
.	TRBJ2-7	few	TRBV7-9	TGTGCCAGCAGCTTAGCAGGGCAAGGACGTTCCGAGCAGTACTTC	CASSLAGQGRSEQYF
.	TRBJ2-3	.	TRBV7-2	TGTGCCAGCAGCCCGGGCGGCTGGGATACGCAGTATTTT	CASSPGGWDTQYF
TRBD1	TRBJ1-5	.	TRBV19	TGTGCCAGTAGGAAGACAGGGGTACATCAGCCCCAGCATTTT	CASRKTGVHQPQHF
.	TRBJ1-5	many	TRBV3-1	TGTGCCAGCAGCCAAGACAGGACCCCCAATCAGCCCCAGCATTTT	CASSQDRTPNQPQHF
.	TRBJ2-5	many	TRBV7-2	TGTGCCAGCTCTACGGGGATCCAAGAGACCCAGTACTTC	CASSTGIQETQYF
.	TRBJ1-1	once	TRBV30	TGTGCCTGGAGTCAGGGAAAAACGGGCACTGAAGCTTTCTTT	CAWSQGKTGTEAFF
.	TRBJ1-6	.	TRBV12-3/TRBV12-4	TGTGCCAGCAGCACAAGAAATTCACCCCTCCACTTT	CASSTRNSPLHF
TRBD1	TRBJ2-3	.	TRBV2	TGTGCCAGAAAGGCTGGACAGGAAAGGCTGTATTTT	CARKAGQERLYF
TRBD2	TRBJ2-7	.	TRBV28	TGTGCCAGCAGCCGTTTGGCGGGAGAGCCAACCTACGAGCAGTACTTC	CASSRLAGEPTYEQYF
.	TRBJ2-5	many	TRBV20-1	TGCAGTGGGCTCGGCGGAGATACACAAGAGACCCAGTACTTC	CSGLGGDTQETQYF
TRBD2	TRBJ2-1	.	TRBV20-1	TGCAGTGCCCAAGCGGGAGGAAGATACAATGAGCAGTTCTTC	CSAQAGGRYNEQFF
TRBD1	TRBJ1-6	.	TRBV6-1	TGTGCCAGCACCTACGGGACAGGGTGTTCACCCCTCCACTTT	CASTYGTGCSPLHF
.	TRBJ1-2	few	TRBV5-1	TGCGCCAGCAGCTTACAGGGAGGGGAGTCTCTCTACACCTTC	CASSLQGGESLYTF
TRBD1	TRBJ2-1	.	TRBV5-8	TGTGCCAGCAGCTGGGGGACAGGGGGATTTCTTGAGCAGTTCTTC	CASSWGTGGFLEQFF
TRBD2	TRBJ2-5	.	TRBV28	TGTGCCAGCAGTCCCGGGGGGGCGGGGGAGACCCAGTACTTC	CASSPGGAGETQYF
.	TRBJ1-5	.	TRBV27	TGTGCCAGCAGAGGGCAGGGGTTGGGTCAGCCCCAGCATTTT	CASRGQGLGQPQHF
.	TRBJ2-7	.	TRBV20-1	TGCAGTGCTAGAATCACTGGCTCCTACGAGCAGTACTTC	CSARITGSYEQYF
TRBD2	TRBJ2-1	.	TRBV29-1	TGCAGCGTCACTAGCGGGAGAAGGTACAATGAGCAGTTCTTC	CSVTSGRRYNEQFF
.	TRBJ2-7	few	TRBV6-1	TGTGCCAGCAGTGAGCGGCCGCGCGACGAGCAGTACTTC	CASSERPRDEQYF
TRBD2	TRBJ2-7	.	TRBV6-1	TGTGCCAGCAGGGCTAGCGGGGGGTTCTACGAGCAGTACTTC	CASRASGGFYEQYF
.	TRBJ2-7	many	TRBV5-1	TGCGCCAGCAGCTTGGAAGGTCCCCACGGAGGCGAGCAGTACTTC	CASSLEGPHGGEQYF
TRBD1	TRBJ2-7	.	TRBV28	TGTGCCAGCAGCACCGGGACAGCGACCTACGAGCAGTACTTC	CASSTGTATYEQYF
TRBD2	TRBJ2-3	many	TRBV7-8	TGTGCCAGCAGCGCGGGAGCGGGAGTAGTAGATACGCAGTATTTT	CASSAGAGVVDTQYF
TRBD2	TRBJ2-7	.	TRBV3-1	TGTGCCAGCAGCCTCACGACTAGCGGGACTATAGTCTACGAGCAGTACTTC	CASSLTTSGTIVYEQYF
TRBD1	TRBJ2-2	.	TRBV2	TGTGCCAGCAGCCTAGGGACAGGGGTAAAGATGACCGGGGAGCTGTTTTTT	CASSLGTGVKMTGELFF
.	TRBJ1-5	.	TRBV10-2	TGCGCCAGCAAGAGGACGGCTTTGGACCAGCCCCAGCATTTT	CASKRTALDQPQHF
.	TRBJ2-1	.	TRBV10-3	TGTGCCATCAGTGACCCGATACAGGGAGCTGAGCAGTTCTTC	CAISDPIQGAEQFF
.	TRBJ1-1	few	TRBV7-8	TGTGCCAGCAGCTTAATCAGGGCGGGGAACACTGAAGCTTTCTTT	CASSLIRAGNTEAFF
TRBD1	TRBJ2-3	many	TRBV5-1	TGCGCCAGCAGCTGGACAGGGGGCACAGATACGCAGTATTTT	CASSWTGGTDTQYF
.	TRBJ2-1	few	TRBV5-1	TGCGCCAGCAGCCCCATCGGTAAATACAATGAGCAGTTCTTC	CASSPIGKYNEQFF
TRBD1	TRBJ2-6	.	TRBV5-1	TGCGCCAGCAGCTCCGGGACAGGGTTACCCGGGGCCAACGTCCTGACTTTC	CASSSGTGLPGANVLTF
.	TRBJ2-5	many	TRBV6-2/TRBV6-3	TGTGCCAGCAGTTACTGGCGGACTGCGGGGGAGACCCAGTACTTC	CASSYWRTAGETQYF